This entry lists 18 T cell receptor beta chains sequenced from one sample in a study of T cells in women clearing cervical HPV infection. Here immunoSEQ multiplex PCR was the method, and the copy in TCRdb shows in-frame clones only, minus some. In total, the table holds some 26,000 clones. The sample consisted of blood buffy coat. Every receptor here comes from a woman aged 18 to 75 with a cervical HPV16 infection that either progressed to CIN3+ or cleared (not recorded which).

Details on this clone: The sequenced fragment ends 3 residues before the CDR3 boundary, so the rest is inferred from the germline J gene. V usage is TRBV6-2 or TRBV6-3 and J usage is TRBJ1-2, with D hard to call. The CDR3 extends over 13 amino acids. Trimming pared 2 bases from V and 1 base from J, leaving 5 bases between. In germline, CDR1 is MNHEY, CDR2 SVGEGT. The CDR3 sequence is CASSYAHNYGYTF. The sequenced part of the CDR3 DNA is TGTGCCAGCAGTTACGCGCATAACTATGGC.

As for this clone: The read gets to within 3 residues of the CDR3 end, and the germline J gene fills in the rest. The chain recombines TRBV20-1 with TRBJ1-4; D possibly corresponds to TRBD1 (5 bases). CDR3 length: 14 amino acids. In germline, CDR1 is DFQATT, CDR2 SNEGSKA (reference sequence). V was cut by 4 bases and J by 4 bases, with 13 bases left in between. Incomplete CDR3 DNA: TGCAGTGCTAAGCGGGACGCTGATAATGAAAAA. Protein product: CSAKRDADNEK. The CDR3 in full is CSAKRDADNEKLFF.

In the case of this clone: The read terminates 3 residues ahead of where the CDR3 ends, so the germline J gene completes it. The V call is TRBV11-2, the J call TRBJ1-2; D is unresolved. From germline, CDR1 is SGHAT and CDR2 FQNNGV. V was shortened by 0 bases and J by 4 bases, with 9 bases between the two germline ends. CDR3 length equals 14 residues. The covered CDR3 bases are TGTGCCAGCAGCTTAGAGGGCAGTCTCTATGGC. Translating gives CASSLEGSLYG. The full CDR3 is CASSLEGSLYGYTF.

Notes on this clone: From the germline J gene comes the end of the CDR3, since the read stops 3 residues before it. The sample holds other DNA sequences that translate to the same CDR3. The chain employs TRBV19 and TRBJ2-2, with a tentative D call TRBD1 (5 bases). The germline CDR1 and CDR2 sequences are LNHDA and SQIVND (reference sequence). CDR3 size: 16 residues. The sequenced part of the CDR3 DNA is TGTGCCAGTAGTGGCGCCCAGGGTTGGGTTGGTGAAAAG. Translating gives CASSGAQGWVGEK. The whole CDR3 is CASSGAQGWVGEKLFF. The whole variable domain, remainder taken from reference TRBV19 and TRBJ2-2, is DGGITQSPKYLFRKEGQNVTLSCEQNLNHDAMYWYRQDPGQGLRLIYYSQIVNDFQKGDIAEGYSVSREKKESFPLTVTSAQKNPTAFYLCASSGAQGWVGEKLFFGEGSRLTVL.

About this clone: The read ends 3 residues early relative to the CDR3; the germline J gene fills the gap. The genes are TRBV19 and TRBJ1-2; 10 nucleotides agree with TRBD1. This CDR3 spans 13 amino acids. The germline V gene has CDR1 LNHDA and CDR2 SQIVND (reference sequence). The sequenced part of the CDR3 DNA is TGTGCCAGTAGGAGGGACAGGGGTTACGAC. Its translation: CASRRDRGYD. The entire CDR3 protein is CASRRDRGYDYTF.

About this clone itself: The read ends 3 residues early relative to the CDR3; the germline J gene fills the gap. The genes are TRBV7-3 and TRBJ1-5, with D possibly matching TRBD1 (5 bases). Germline loops: CDR1 SGHTA, CDR2 FQGTGA. Trimming shortened V by 0 bases and J by 6 bases, and 6 bases separated the two germline ends. The CDR3 is 13 residues long. CDR3 DNA, as far as it was read: TGTGCCAGCAGCTTAACTGGGGCTCAGCCC. The encoded protein is CASSLTGAQP. The complete CDR3 protein is CASSLTGAQPQHF. The complete variable domain, with remaining parts taken from reference TRBV7-3 and TRBJ1-5, reads GAGVSQTPSNKVTEKGKYVELRCDPISGHTALYWYRQSLGQGPEFLIYFQGTGAADDSGLPNDRFFAVRPEGSVSTLKIQRTERGDSAVYLCASSLTGAQPQHFGDGTRLSIL.

Of note for this clone: The read terminates 3 residues before the CDR3 end, so the remaining end is supplied by the germline J gene. The rearrangement joins TRBV30 to TRBJ2-7; D might be TRBD1 (6 bases). V was trimmed by 1 base and J by 1 base, leaving 11 bases between them. Germline CDR1 and CDR2: GTSNPN and SVGIG (reference sequence). The CDR3 is 14 amino acids. CDR3 in amino acids: CAWSGQGFSYEQYF. The CDR3 DNA, read in part, is TGTGCCTGGAGTGGGCAGGGGTTTTCCTACGAG.

On this clone: The read comes to an end 3 residues before the CDR3 does, leaving the germline J gene to fill in the end. The rearrangement links TRBV7-2 to TRBJ2-7; 13 nucleotides match TRBD2. Germline CDR1 SGHTA, CDR2 FQGNSA. The CDR3 consists of 15 residues. V lost 5 bases and J lost 1; bases outside the gene matches: 2. CDR3 DNA, as far as it was read: TGTGCCAGCAGCACTAGCGGGGGGGCTTCCTACGAG. This sequence encodes CASSTSGGASYE. The whole CDR3 region reads CASSTSGGASYEQYF.

A word on this clone: The read gets to within 3 residues of the CDR3 end, and the germline J gene fills in the rest. The gene calls are TRBV7-9 and TRBJ1-2; weak D call: TRBD1 (6 bases). CDR1 is SEHNR and CDR2 is FQNEAQ in the germline V gene (reference sequence). The CDR3 runs to 15 residues. The CDR3 bases that were read are TGTGCCAGCAGCCCAGGACAGACGGCTTCCTACGAC. As protein: CASSPGQTASYD. The entire CDR3 is CASSPGQTASYDYTF.

Comment on this clone: The read terminates 3 residues before the CDR3 end, so the remaining end is supplied by the germline J gene. This rearrangement joins TRBV6-1 to TRBJ2-5; TRBD2 agrees at 12 bases. Germline assignment: CDR1 MNHNS and CDR2 SASEGT. The CDR3 is 16 residues long. CDR3 in amino acids: CASSGRLAGEVDTQYF. The part of the CDR3 DNA that was read is TGTGCCAGCAGTGGGCGACTAGCGGGGGAGGTAGATACC.

As concerns this clone: The sequence runs out 3 residues before the end of the CDR3; the remainder is reconstructed from the germline J gene. The chain recombines TRBV7-9 with TRBJ2-5; the D is unclear. Germline V gene data show CDR1 as SEHNR and CDR2 as FQNEAQ (reference sequence). The V end was cut by 1 base, the J end by 1 base, with 10 bases between. The CDR3 runs 15 residues. The CDR3 reads CASSLGGEAQETQYF. CDR3 DNA, as far as it was read: TGTGCCAGCAGCTTAGGCGGAGAAGCCCAAGAGACC.

As to this clone: The CDR3 extends 3 residues past the end of the read, so its final part is completed from the germline J gene. The chain joins TRBV7-9 to TRBJ1-1, with D possibly TRBD1 on 6 matching bases. Deletions cut 1 base from V and 1 base from J, with 10 bases between. Germline-derived CDR1 and CDR2 are SEHNR and FQNEAQ (reference sequence). CDR3 length: 15 amino acids. The sequenced CDR3 bases are TGTGCCAGCAGCTTAGTTGGACAGACGAACACTGAA. This codes for CASSLVGQTNTE. The full CDR3 protein is CASSLVGQTNTEAFF. Full variable domain (outside the CDR3, taken from reference TRBV7-9 and TRBJ1-1): DTGVSQNPRHKITKRGQNVTFRCDPISEHNRLYWYRQTLGQGPEFLTYFQNEAQLEKSRLLSDRFSAERPKGSFSTLEIQRTEQGDSAMYLCASSLVGQTNTEAFFGQGTRLTVV.

The CDR3 reads CASSLGQSTDTQYF. Partial CDR3 DNA: TGCGCCAGCAGCTTAGGACAGTCCACAGATACG. The J gene is TRBJ2-3, the V gene TRBV5-1, with D perhaps TRBD1 (6 bases). The CDR3 extends 3 residues past the end of the read, so its final part is completed from the germline J gene. V shed 2 bases and J shed 2 bases, with 9 bases lying between them. Germline CDR1 is SGHRS and CDR2 is YFSETQ. The CDR3 is 14 amino acids.

As regards this clone: The CDR3 extends 3 residues past the end of the read, so its final part is completed from the germline J gene. The chain is built from TRBV5-3 and TRBJ1-2, with a tentative D call TRBD1 (5 bases). TRBV5-3 has ORF status, its function being uncertain. This CDR3 comprises 14 residues. V was shortened by 6 bases and J by 5 bases, with 17 bases between the two germline ends. Incomplete CDR3 DNA: TGTGCCAGAAACCTCACGGGACTACCTTATGGC. Residues: CARNLTGLPYG. Given in full, the CDR3 is CARNLTGLPYGYTF.

For this clone: The DNA ends 3 residues before the CDR3 does, and the rest of the CDR3 is filled in from the germline J gene. The chain has TRBV6-2 or TRBV6-3 and TRBJ2-7; TRBD1 matches 8 bases. The junction had 11 bases not matched to a gene; V was cut back by 4 bases and J by 6 bases. The germline V gene encodes CDR1 MNHEY and CDR2 SVGEGT. The CDR3 runs to 15 residues. CDR3 residues: CASSFLPGQVAEQYF. The part of the CDR3 DNA that was read is TGTGCCAGCAGTTTCCTCCCGGGACAGGTAGCCGAG.

With respect to this clone: The CDR3 end falls 3 residues outside the read, so it is completed with the germline J gene. V gene TRBV18 combines with J gene TRBJ2-5, with TRBD1 matching 12 bases. After removal of 4 bases from V and 3 bases from J, the junction contained 3 bases not matched to a gene. The CDR3 runs to 15 residues. The germline V gene has CDR1 KGHSH and CDR2 LQKENI. The covered CDR3 bases are TGTGCCAGCTCACGAGGGACAGGGGGCAAAGAGACC. This translates into CASSRGTGGKET. The complete CDR3 reads CASSRGTGGKETQYF.

In regard to this clone: The CDR3 goes on 3 residues after the read ends, and that part is filled in from the germline J gene. The J gene is TRBJ2-3, the V gene TRBV2, with D perhaps matching TRBD2 (6 bases). V was shortened by 6 bases and J by 4 bases, with 17 bases between the two germline ends. The length of the CDR3 is 15 residues. Germline CDR1 reads SNHLY; CDR2 reads FYNNEI. Partial CDR3 DNA: TGTGCCAGCAGGCTCGGGGGAGGCGGCGCAGATACG. Protein product: CASRLGGGGADT. The full CDR3 is CASRLGGGGADTQYF. The full variable domain, with the rest looked up from reference TRBV2 and TRBJ2-3, is EPEVTQTPSHQVTQMGQEVILRCVPISNHLYFYWYRQILGQKVEFLVSFYNNEISEKSEIFDDQFSVERPDGSNFTLKIRSTKLEDSAMYFCASRLGGGGADTQYFGPGTRLTVL.

The DNA read from the CDR3 is TGTGCCAGCAGCACATCGACAGGGGGCACTGAA. This translates into CASSTSTGGTE. The entire CDR3 protein reads CASSTSTGGTEAFF. The chain recombines TRBV5-4 with TRBJ1-1, with 9 bases lining up with TRBD1. The read halts 3 residues ahead of the CDR3 end, with the missing end drawn from the germline J gene. Germline trimming cut 4 bases from V and 4 bases from J; bases unmatched to any gene: 5. CDR1 is SGHNT, CDR2 YYREEE, per germline (reference sequence). The CDR3 runs 14 residues.